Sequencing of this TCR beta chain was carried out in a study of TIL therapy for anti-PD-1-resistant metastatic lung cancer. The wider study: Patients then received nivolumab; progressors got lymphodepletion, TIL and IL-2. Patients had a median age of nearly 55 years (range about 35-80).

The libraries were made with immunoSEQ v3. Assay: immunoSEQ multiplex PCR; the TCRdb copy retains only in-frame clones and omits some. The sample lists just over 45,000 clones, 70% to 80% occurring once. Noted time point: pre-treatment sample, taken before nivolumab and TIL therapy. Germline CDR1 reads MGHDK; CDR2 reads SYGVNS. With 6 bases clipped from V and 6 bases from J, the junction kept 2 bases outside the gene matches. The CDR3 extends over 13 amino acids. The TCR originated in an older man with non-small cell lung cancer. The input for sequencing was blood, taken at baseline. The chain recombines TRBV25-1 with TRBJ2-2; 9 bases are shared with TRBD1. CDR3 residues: CASSTGGPGELFF. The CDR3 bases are TGTGCCAGCAGCACAGGGGGCCCCGGGGAGCTGTTTTTT.